The 27 T cell receptor beta chains below come from one sample, sequenced in a study of blood T cell repertoires in COVID-19. The method was immunoSEQ multiplex PCR; TCRdb's version includes in-frame clones alone and lacks a portion of them. The table includes approximately 110,000 clones, approximately 84% detected once. Sequenced input: peripheral blood. These receptors were taken from a woman between 45 and 60 years old with acute or convalescent COVID-19.

The gene calls are TRBV19 and TRBJ1-2, with 9 positions matching TRBD1. The CDR3 is 14 residues long. V dropped 9 bases and J dropped 0; count of bases not matched to a gene: 5. Per the germline V gene, CDR1 is LNHDA and CDR2 is SQIVND (reference sequence). The CDR3 reads CASRQGGTNYGYTF. The CDR3 DNA is TGTGCCAGCAGACAGGGGGGAACTAACTATGGCTACACCTTC.

In this sample, this clone turned up once. This chain uses TRBV28 with TRBJ1-1; D uncertain. The CDR3 totals 15 residues. The V end lost 11 bases, the J end lost 4 bases, and 23 bases lay between the germline ends. Germline V gives CDR1 MDHEN, CDR2 SYDVKM. The CDR3 DNA reads as TGTGCCGGCTCCCTTACGGGAAGAGTGGGCACTGAAGCTTTCTTT. This encodes CAGSLTGRVGTEAFF.

V gene TRBV5-1 combines with J gene TRBJ1-2, with D perhaps TRBD1 (6 bases). Trimming left V 0 bases short and J 5 bases short, with 11 bases between. The CDR3 length is 14 residues. The germline CDR1 and CDR2 sequences are SGHRS and YFSETQ. The CDR3 reads CASSLAGTSYGYTF. The CDR3 coding sequence is TGCGCCAGCAGCTTGGCCGGGACATCTTATGGCTACACCTTC.

The chain has TRBV18 and TRBJ1-6, with 7 bases aligning to TRBD1. V lost 3 bases, J lost 6 bases, and 5 bases stayed unmatched. Germline lookup yields CDR1 KGHSH and CDR2 LQKENI. The CDR3 length is 15 residues. As DNA, the CDR3 is TGTGCCAGCTCACCTGTGGCAGGGGGTAATTCACCCCTCCACTTT. Amino acid sequence: CASSPVAGGNSPLHF.

This clone was picked up one time. The chain couples TRBV18 to TRBJ2-7, with 9 bases that match TRBD1. The CDR3 is 15 residues long. Losses at the gene ends were 8 bases for V and 7 bases for J; bases not matched to a gene: 15. From germline, CDR1 is KGHSH and CDR2 LQKENI. Here the CDR3 DNA reads TGTGCCAGCAATCAACCGGGACAGGGAGCTCCGGAGCAGTACTTC. Encoded protein: CASNQPGQGAPEQYF.

A word on this clone: In the same sample, other DNA sequences code for this CDR3. The chain has TRBV20-1 and TRBJ2-1, with a tentative D call TRBD2 (5 bases). Germline CDR1 is DFQATT and CDR2 is SNEGSKA (reference sequence). V was cut by 6 bases and J by 6 bases, with 6 bases left in between. CDR3 length: 10 amino acids. Here the CDR3 reads CSAAGNEQFF. DNA for the CDR3: TGCAGTGCGGCGGGCAATGAGCAGTTCTTC.

The CDR3 sequence is CAWSAGQNYQPQHF. CDR3 bases: TGTGCCTGGAGTGCGGGACAGAACTATCAGCCCCAGCATTTT. The V call is TRBV30, the J call TRBJ1-5, with 7 bases matching TRBD1. This CDR3 is 14 amino acids long. J lost 5 bases, V lost 1 base, and 5 bases had no gene match. Germline loops: CDR1 GTSNPN, CDR2 SVGIG (reference sequence).

J is TRBJ1-5 and V is TRBV28, with 7 bases matching TRBD1. The CDR3 length is 15 residues. The V gene's germline CDR1 is MDHEN and CDR2 SYDVKM. The trim removed 7 bases at V and 5 bases at J, leaving 11 bases unmatched. The CDR3 coding sequence is TGTGCCAGCATCCCCTCCGGGACAGCGGATCAGCCCCAGCATTTT. Translation: CASIPSGTADQPQHF. The variable domain in full, completed from reference TRBV28 and TRBJ1-5, reads DVKVTQSSRYLVKRTGEKVFLECVQDMDHENMFWYRQDPGLGLRLIYFSYDVKMKEKGDIPEGYSVSREKKERFSLILESASTNQTSMYLCASIPSGTADQPQHFGDGTRLSIL.

The J gene is TRBJ1-2, the V gene TRBV5-1, with 11 nucleotides matching TRBD1. Per germline, CDR1 SGHRS and CDR2 YFSETQ. This CDR3 has 14 amino acids. Germline trimming cut 3 bases from V and 5 bases from J; bases unmatched to any gene: 3. The CDR3 protein is CASSSGTGGYGYTF. In DNA form, the CDR3 reads TGCGCCAGCAGCTCCGGGACAGGGGGTTATGGCTACACCTTC.

The genes are TRBV5-5 and TRBJ1-5; 10 nucleotides match TRBD1. V shed 4 bases and J 6 bases; nucleotides not matched to a gene: 10. This CDR3 has 16 amino acids. From germline, CDR1 is SGHKS and CDR2 YYEKEE (reference sequence). The CDR3, as DNA: TGTGCCAGCAGCCTTTTCCCCGGGACAGGGGCTCAGCCCCAGCATTTT. Protein: CASSLFPGTGAQPQHF.

J is TRBJ1-1 and V is TRBV28; tentative D call: TRBD1 (5 bases). The V and J ends lost 10 bases and 5 bases respectively, with 20 bases between them. Germline CDR1 MDHEN, CDR2 SYDVKM. The CDR3 totals 14 residues. CDR3 in DNA: TGTGCCACCCACCCACAGGTCCCGAGGACTGAAGCTTTCTTT. Translated, it gives CATHPQVPRTEAFF.

This rearrangement joins TRBV5-4 to TRBJ2-3, with D perhaps matching TRBD2 (5 bases). CDR1 and CDR2 from the germline V gene are SGHNT and YYREEE (reference sequence). Trimming removed 1 base at V and 6 bases at J, with 12 bases between. CDR3 length: 14 amino acids. This CDR3 reads CASSLSNGKDTQYF. CDR3 in DNA: TGTGCCAGCAGCTTGTCGAACGGGAAGGATACGCAGTATTTT. Full variable domain (outside the CDR3, taken from reference TRBV5-4 and TRBJ2-3): ETGVTQSPTHLIKTRGQQVTLRCSSQSGHNTVSWYQQALGQGPQFIFQYYREEENGRGNFPPRFSGLQFPNYSSELNVNALELDDSALYLCASSLSNGKDTQYFGPGTRLTVL.

This clone was picked up one time. A junction boundary mismatches the germline segment, possibly from a read error. V usage is TRBV7-7 and J usage is TRBJ2-3; tentative D call: TRBD2 (6 bases). CDR3 length: 14 residues. Per the germline V gene, CDR1 is SSHAT and CDR2 is FNYEAQ (reference sequence). CDR3 region: CASSLVGGYDTQYF. The CDR3 DNA reads as TGTGCTAGCAGCTTAGTCGGGGGTTACGATACGCAGTATTTT.

The chain recombines TRBV9 with TRBJ1-3; D unresolved. The germline V gene has CDR1 SGDLS and CDR2 YYNGEE. Trimming removed 4 bases at V and 0 bases at J, with 14 bases between. The CDR3 contains 16 residues. As DNA, the CDR3 is TGTGCCAGCAGCCATGGAGACCTGAGCTCTGGAAACACCATATATTTT. Translation: CASSHGDLSSGNTIYF. Variable domain in full (rest from reference TRBV9 and TRBJ1-3): DSGVTQTPKHLITATGQRVTLRCSPRSGDLSVYWYQQSLDQGLQFLIQYYNGEERAKGNILERFSAQQFPDLHSELNLSSLELGDSALYFCASSHGDLSSGNTIYFGEGSWLTVV.

V is TRBV12-5 and J is TRBJ1-6, with a possible D match to TRBD1 (5 bases). Trimming took off 1 base at V and 3 bases at J, with 13 bases between the two ends. Germline CDR1 is LGHNT and CDR2 is FRNRAP. This CDR3 contains 17 residues. In DNA form, the CDR3 reads TGTGCTAGTGGTTTGGCCTCCTTGGGGGGCTATAATTCACCCCTCCACTTT. It codes for CASGLASLGGYNSPLHF.

The V and J genes are TRBV28 and TRBJ1-4; D is possibly TRBD1 (5 bases). Germline CDR1 is MDHEN and CDR2 is SYDVKM. V shed 4 bases and J shed 1 base, with 19 bases lying between them. This CDR3 is 18 amino acids long. CDR3 DNA sequence: TGTGCCAGCAGTTGGGGGACTACCCTGGGGAGAACTAATGAAAAACTGTTTTTT. As protein: CASSWGTTLGRTNEKLFF.

V and J are TRBV11-2 and TRBJ2-6, with 13 bases matching TRBD2. Germline V gene lookup returns CDR1 SGHAT and CDR2 FQNNGV. With V trimmed by 4 bases and J by 0 bases, 6 bases remained unmatched. CDR3 length: 19 amino acids. The DNA for the CDR3 is TGTGCCAGCAGCTCTCGGACTAGCGGGGGACACTCTGGGGCCAACGTCCTGACTTTC. It yields the protein CASSSRTSGGHSGANVLTF.

The chain links TRBV30 to TRBJ1-1, with D tentatively TRBD1 (6 bases). V was shortened by 2 bases and J by 11 bases, with 18 bases between the two germline ends. The CDR3 has 13 amino acids. The germline V gene encodes CDR1 GTSNPN and CDR2 SVGIG (reference sequence). DNA for the CDR3: TGTGCCTGGAGTATGAAACAGGGAAGGTGGGCTTTCTTT. Translated, it gives CAWSMKQGRWAFF.

V and J are TRBV11-2 and TRBJ1-1; weak D call: TRBD1 (5 bases). The germline gives CDR1 SGHAT, CDR2 FQNNGV. CDR3 length: 17 residues. V was trimmed by 3 bases and J by 4 bases, leaving 21 bases between them. This CDR3 is CASSLGLVGPVTTEAFF. In DNA form, the CDR3 reads TGTGCCAGCAGCTTGGGGCTCGTGGGGCCGGTCACCACTGAAGCTTTCTTT.

This clone was picked up a small number of times. The chain links TRBV6-6 to TRBJ1-6; D gene uncertain. Trimming left V 7 bases short and J 10 bases short, with 14 bases between. CDR1 and CDR2 from the germline V gene are MNHNY and SVGAGI (reference sequence). The CDR3 length is 13 residues. The CDR3 nucleotides read TGTGCCAGCACCCTAAACAGCCAATCACCCCTCCACTTT. Its protein product is CASTLNSQSPLHF.

The chain recombines TRBV7-2 with TRBJ2-1; TRBD2 matches 12 bases. This CDR3 is 17 amino acids long. Losses at the gene ends were 5 bases for V and 8 bases for J; bases not matched to a gene: 13. Germline V CDR1 and CDR2: SGHTA, FQGNSA. The CDR3 region has the DNA TGTGCCAGCAGCATCAAACGTCGACTAGCGGGGGCTGATGAGCAGTTCTTC. Its translation: CASSIKRRLAGADEQFF.

At least ten counts were recorded for this clone. The CDR3 bases are TGTGCCAGCAGCCCCAGGACAGGAGCGGACTATGGCTACACCTTC. It specifies CASSPRTGADYGYTF. This chain connects TRBV7-3 to TRBJ1-2; 7 bases agree with TRBD1. Germline values: CDR1 SGHTA, CDR2 FQGTGA. The V gene end was trimmed by 5 bases and the J gene end by 3 bases; junction bases not matched to a gene: 9. The CDR3 has 15 residues.

V and J are TRBV18 and TRBJ1-1; 7 bases fit TRBD1. Germline V gene lookup returns CDR1 KGHSH and CDR2 LQKENI. This CDR3 has 15 residues. J gave up 4 bases and V 4 bases, and 9 bases lay outside the gene matches. The CDR3, as DNA: TGTGCCAGCTCACTTGCAGGGGGAAGTGGCACTGAAGCTTTCTTT. Amino acids: CASSLAGGSGTEAFF.

V is TRBV7-9 and J is TRBJ2-1; 7 bases agree with TRBD2. The junction had 6 bases not matched to a gene; V was cut back by 4 bases and J by 0 bases. This CDR3 contains 16 residues. Per germline, CDR1 SEHNR and CDR2 FQNEAQ (reference sequence). The CDR3 DNA reads as TGTGCCAGCAGCTCCACTAGCGACAGCTCCTACAATGAGCAGTTCTTC. Protein product: CASSSTSDSSYNEQFF.

CDR3 nucleotides: TGTGCCAGCAGCCCGCAAGCTGTAGCCAAAAACATTCAGTACTTC. It codes for CASSPQAVAKNIQYF. The rearrangement uses TRBV5-6 and TRBJ2-4, with no clear D. The CDR3 sequence is 15 residues long. V lost 4 bases and J 0 bases, leaving 11 bases between the germline ends. Germline V CDR1 and CDR2: SGHDT, YYEEEE. The full variable domain, completed using reference TRBV5-6 and TRBJ2-4, is DAGVTQSPTHLIKTRGQQVTLRCSPKSGHDTVSWYQQALGQGPQFIFQYYEEEERQRGNFPDRFSGHQFPNYSSELNVNALLLGDSALYLCASSPQAVAKNIQYFGAGTRLSVL.

V usage is TRBV18 and J usage is TRBJ1-1; TRBD1 might be the D (5 bases). Germline assignment: CDR1 KGHSH and CDR2 LQKENI. CDR3 length equals 15 residues. Trimming cost V 2 bases and J 3 bases, with 13 bases left between them. The CDR3 DNA is TGTGCCAGCTCACCAATGGCAGGGAGGGACACTGAAGCTTTCTTT. This encodes CASSPMAGRDTEAFF.

The rearrangement uses TRBV25-1 and TRBJ1-1; tentatively, D is TRBD1 (5 bases). V shed 7 bases and J shed 7 bases, with 13 bases lying between them. The V gene's germline CDR1 is MGHDK and CDR2 SYGVNS. This CDR3 has 12 residues. CDR3 region: CASTGQRGEAFF. The CDR3 region has the DNA TGTGCCAGCACCGGACAAAGGGGTGAAGCTTTCTTT.